This T cell receptor beta chain was sequenced for a study of siplizumab effects on memory and regulatory T cells. Measured with immunoSEQ multiplex PCR; TCRdb has only the in-frame clones, and not every one. The sample lists approximately 97,000 clones, roughly 92% occurring once. Sample: CD4+ T cells sorted from blood. This receptor was taken from a human donor in good health.

CDR3 DNA: TGTGCCAGTAGTATCGCGTTGAAGAATCAGCCCCAGCATTTT. It yields the protein CASSIALKNQPQHF. The chain is built from TRBV19 and TRBJ1-5; D gene unclear. The CDR3 extends over 14 amino acids. CDR1 LNHDA and CDR2 SQIVND come from the germline V gene (reference sequence). V lost 3 bases and J lost 4, with 10 bases in between.